A single sample gave rise to the 9 T cell receptor beta chains below, sequenced in a study of early T cells in non-severe SARS-CoV-2 infection. TCRdb redid the calling of the 5' RACE reads with MiXCR, one entry per CDR3 protein. The top ten clones hold 5.9% of a sample with tens of thousands of distinct CDR3 sequences, around 6.3% of them seen once. Sequenced sample: whole blood. The source of these receptors is an adult who was a healthcare worker with PCR-confirmed SARS-CoV-2 infection or an uninfected control (not recorded which).

J is TRBJ2-1 and V is TRBV3-1, with 7 bases aligning to TRBD1. Trimming at V came to 4 bases and at J to 7 bases, leaving 7 bases not matched to a gene. The CDR3 contains 14 residues. CDR1 and CDR2 (germline): LGHDT, YNNKEL (reference sequence). The CDR3 loop reads CASSPSNRGNEQFF. The CDR3 DNA sequence: TGTGCCAGCAGCCCGAGTAACAGGGGAAATGAGCAGTTCTTC.

This clonotype was observed at least ten times. The chain couples TRBV5-1 to TRBJ2-7; D is unclear. This CDR3 is built from 13 residues. Germline values: CDR1 SGHRS, CDR2 YFSETQ. The ends were cut back, 4 bases at V and 2 bases at J, with 10 bases in the middle. CDR3 sequence: CASSIRGTYEQYF. The CDR3 bases are TGCGCCAGCAGCATTCGCGGAACCTACGAGCAGTACTTC.

This clonotype turned up a few times. This chain links TRBV3-1 with TRBJ2-1; 7 bases are a match to TRBD2. The CDR3 covers 16 residues. The germline gives CDR1 LGHDT, CDR2 YNNKEL (reference sequence). The V and J ends lost 6 bases and 6 bases, in that order; junction bases with no gene match: 14. The CDR3 region has the DNA TGTGCCAGCAGTCGAGAACCCGGGACTATGAGCAATGAGCAGTTCTTC. Residues: CASSREPGTMSNEQFF.

This clonotype was detected ten times or more. The J gene is TRBJ1-1, the V gene TRBV5-1; no firm D call. Germline CDR1 and CDR2: SGHRS and YFSETQ. CDR3 size: 15 residues. The V end lost 1 base, the J end lost 3 bases, and 13 bases lay between the germline ends. CDR3 amino acids: CASSLMSTGDTEAFF. DNA for the CDR3: TGCGCCAGCAGCTTGATGTCGACCGGGGACACTGAAGCTTTCTTT.

V and J are TRBV28 and TRBJ2-1; 13 bases line up with TRBD2. CDR3 length: 15 residues. In germline, CDR1 is MDHEN, CDR2 SYDVKM. V dropped 4 bases and J dropped 7; count of bases not matched to a gene: 4. This CDR3 is CASSSGLAGSNEQFF. The CDR3 region has the DNA TGTGCCAGCAGTTCGGGACTAGCGGGATCTAATGAGCAGTTCTTC.

This clonotype was seen only a few times. The V call is TRBV6-6, the J call TRBJ1-2; 12 bases are a match to TRBD1. Trimming at V came to 6 bases and at J to 8 bases, leaving 10 bases not matched to a gene. This CDR3 region has 15 residues. Per germline, CDR1 MNHNY and CDR2 SVGAGI (reference sequence). The CDR3 nucleotides read TGTGCCAGCAGCCAGTCCGGGACAGGGGGCTACGGCTACACCTTC. As protein: CASSQSGTGGYGYTF.

The gene calls are TRBV21-1 and TRBJ1-1. TRBV21-1 has pseudogene status. The CDR3 totals 13 residues. The CDR3, as DNA: TGTGCCAGCAGCAAATGGCGAGCCGTAAGAGCTTTCTTT. Its translation is CASSKWRAVRAFF.

This clonotype was observed a few times. V is TRBV4-1 and J is TRBJ2-3; 10 bases are a match to TRBD2. In germline, CDR1 is MGHRA, CDR2 YSYEKL. After removal of 5 bases from V and 3 bases from J, the junction contained 5 bases not matched to a gene. The CDR3 extends over 15 amino acids. The CDR3 DNA reads as TGCGCCAGCAGCTCCAGCGGGAGGGTGACAGATACGCAGTATTTT. Protein product: CASSSSGRVTDTQYF.

This clonotype was counted only a few times. The V gene is TRBV7-9, the J gene TRBJ2-1; 7 positions agree with TRBD1. Germline V gene data show CDR1 as SEHNR and CDR2 as FQNEAQ (reference sequence). After removal of 5 bases from V and 5 bases from J, the junction contained 6 bases not matched to a gene. This CDR3 is 14 amino acids long. The CDR3 is CASSPGGIHNEQFF. The CDR3 DNA reads TGTGCCAGCAGCCCAGGGGGAATTCACAATGAGCAGTTCTTC. The full variable domain, with the rest looked up from reference TRBV7-9 and TRBJ2-1, is DTGVSQNPRHKITKRGQNVTFRCDPISEHNRLYWYRQTLGQGPEFLTYFQNEAQLEKSRLLSDRFSAERPKGSFSTLEIQRTEQGDSAMYLCASSPGGIHNEQFFGPGTRLTVL.